What follows is one T cell receptor beta chain and its context. Here immunoSEQ multiplex PCR was the method, and the copy in TCRdb shows in-frame clones only, minus some. The sample comprises some 10,000 clones, roughly 93% of which are singletons, and 10% to 15% rests with the top ten. This sample is drawn from a study of T cells in tuberculosis. The V segment lost 6 bases and the J segment 3 bases; nucleotides outside the gene matches: 9. Per the germline V gene, CDR1 is SQVTM and CDR2 is ANQGSEA. This CDR3 spans 14 amino acids. Material for sequencing was PBMCs. J is TRBJ2-7 and V is TRBV29-1; 9 bases line up with TRBD2. This clonotype was sampled from an adult with tuberculosis. The CDR3 sequence is CSVKQAGGGYEQYF. CDR3 in DNA: TGCAGCGTCAAGCAGGCGGGAGGGGGCTACGAGCAGTACTTC.